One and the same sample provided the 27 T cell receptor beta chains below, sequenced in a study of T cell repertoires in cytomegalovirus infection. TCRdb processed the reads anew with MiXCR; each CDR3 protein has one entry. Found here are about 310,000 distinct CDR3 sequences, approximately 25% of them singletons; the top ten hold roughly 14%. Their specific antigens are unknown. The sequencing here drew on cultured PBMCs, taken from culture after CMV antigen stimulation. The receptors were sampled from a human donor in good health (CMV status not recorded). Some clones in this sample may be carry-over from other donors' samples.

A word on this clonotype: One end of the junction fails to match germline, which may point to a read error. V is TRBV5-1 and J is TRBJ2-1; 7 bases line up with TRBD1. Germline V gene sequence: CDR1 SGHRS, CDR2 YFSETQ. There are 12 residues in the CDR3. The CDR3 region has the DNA TGCGCCAGCAGCTTGACACAGGGGCCCACGATCTTC. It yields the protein CASSLTQGPTIF.

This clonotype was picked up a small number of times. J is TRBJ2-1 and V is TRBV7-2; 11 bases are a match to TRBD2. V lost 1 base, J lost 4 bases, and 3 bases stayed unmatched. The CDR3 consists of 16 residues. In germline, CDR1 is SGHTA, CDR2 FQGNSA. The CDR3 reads CASSLGGTSGYNEQFF. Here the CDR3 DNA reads TGTGCCAGCAGCTTAGGGGGGACTAGCGGTTACAATGAGCAGTTCTTC.

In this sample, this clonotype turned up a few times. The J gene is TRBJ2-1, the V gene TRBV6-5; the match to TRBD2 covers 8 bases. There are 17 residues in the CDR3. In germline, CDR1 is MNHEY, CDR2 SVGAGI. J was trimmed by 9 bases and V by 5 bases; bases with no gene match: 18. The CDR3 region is CASSPPGTRVLGGEQFF. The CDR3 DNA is TGTGCCAGCAGTCCGCCCGGGACTAGAGTCTTGGGGGGTGAGCAGTTCTTC.

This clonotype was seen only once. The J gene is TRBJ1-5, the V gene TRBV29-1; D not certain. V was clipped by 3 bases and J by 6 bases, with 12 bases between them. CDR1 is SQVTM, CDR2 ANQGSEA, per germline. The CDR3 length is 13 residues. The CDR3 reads CSVELNGGQPQHF. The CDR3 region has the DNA TGCAGCGTTGAGCTGAATGGAGGTCAGCCCCAGCATTTT.

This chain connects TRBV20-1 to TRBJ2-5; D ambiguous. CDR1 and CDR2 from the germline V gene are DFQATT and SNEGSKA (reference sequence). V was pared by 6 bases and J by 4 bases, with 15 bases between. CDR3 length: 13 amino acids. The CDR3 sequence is CSAEDPSGETQYF. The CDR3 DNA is TGCAGTGCCGAAGATCCCTCTGGAGAGACCCAGTACTTC.

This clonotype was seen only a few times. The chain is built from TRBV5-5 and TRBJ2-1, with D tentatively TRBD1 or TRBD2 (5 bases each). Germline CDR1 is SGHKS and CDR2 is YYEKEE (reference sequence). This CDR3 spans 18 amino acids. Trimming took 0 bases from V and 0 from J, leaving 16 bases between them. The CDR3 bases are TGTGCCAGCAGCTTGGGGGCCTCAGGGCGGGCCTCCTACAATGAGCAGTTCTTC. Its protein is CASSLGASGRASYNEQFF. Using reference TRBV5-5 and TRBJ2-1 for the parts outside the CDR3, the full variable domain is DAGVTQSPTHLIKTRGQQVTLRCSPISGHKSVSWYQQVLGQGPQFIFQYYEKEERGRGNFPDRFSARQFPNYSSELNVNALLLGDSALYLCASSLGASGRASYNEQFFGPGTRLTVL.

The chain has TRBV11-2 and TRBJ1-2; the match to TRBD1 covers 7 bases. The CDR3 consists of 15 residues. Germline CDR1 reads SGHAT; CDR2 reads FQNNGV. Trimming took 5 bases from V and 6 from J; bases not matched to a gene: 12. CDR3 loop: CASSASTGVGDGYTF. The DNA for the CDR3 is TGTGCCAGCAGCGCCTCTACAGGGGTGGGAGATGGCTACACCTTC.

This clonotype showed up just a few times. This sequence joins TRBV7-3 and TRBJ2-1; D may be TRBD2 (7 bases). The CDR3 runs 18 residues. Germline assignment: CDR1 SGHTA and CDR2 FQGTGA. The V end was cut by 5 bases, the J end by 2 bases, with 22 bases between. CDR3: CASSRTLQGRGTYNEQFF. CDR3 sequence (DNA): TGTGCCAGCAGCCGGACCCTGCAGGGGAGGGGGACCTACAATGAGCAGTTCTTC.

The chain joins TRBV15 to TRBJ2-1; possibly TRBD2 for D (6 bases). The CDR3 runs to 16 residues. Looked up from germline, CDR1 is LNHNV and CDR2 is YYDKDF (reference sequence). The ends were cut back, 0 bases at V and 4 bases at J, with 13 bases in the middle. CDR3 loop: CATSREGSGHYNEQFF. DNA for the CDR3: TGTGCCACCAGCAGAGAGGGTAGCGGACATTACAATGAGCAGTTCTTC.

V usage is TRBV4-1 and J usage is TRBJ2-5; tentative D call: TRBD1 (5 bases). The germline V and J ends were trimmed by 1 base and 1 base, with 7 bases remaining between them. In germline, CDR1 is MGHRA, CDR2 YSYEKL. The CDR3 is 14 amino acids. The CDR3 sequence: CASSQGTTQETQYF. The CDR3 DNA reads TGCGCCAGCAGCCAAGGGACAACCCAAGAGACCCAGTACTTC.

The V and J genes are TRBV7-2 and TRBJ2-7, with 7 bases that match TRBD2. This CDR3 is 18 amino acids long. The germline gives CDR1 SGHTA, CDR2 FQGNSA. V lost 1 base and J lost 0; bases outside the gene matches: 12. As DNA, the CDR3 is TGTGCCAGCAGCTTAGGTTTCCTAGCGGAAACTACCTCCTACGAGCAGTACTTC. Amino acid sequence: CASSLGFLAETTSYEQYF. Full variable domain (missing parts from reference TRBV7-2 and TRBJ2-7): GAGVSQSPSNKVTEKGKDVELRCDPISGHTALYWYRQSLGQGLEFLIYFQGNSAPDKSGLPSDRFSAERTGGSVSTLTIQRTQQEDSAVYLCASSLGFLAETTSYEQYFGPGTRLTVT.

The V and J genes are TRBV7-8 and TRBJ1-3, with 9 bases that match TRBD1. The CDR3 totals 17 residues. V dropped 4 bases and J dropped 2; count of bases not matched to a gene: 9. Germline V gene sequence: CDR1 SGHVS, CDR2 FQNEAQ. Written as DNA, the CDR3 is TGTGCCAGCAGCTCCCGCCGGGGACAGGGCCCTGGAAACACCATATATTTT. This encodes CASSSRRGQGPGNTIYF.

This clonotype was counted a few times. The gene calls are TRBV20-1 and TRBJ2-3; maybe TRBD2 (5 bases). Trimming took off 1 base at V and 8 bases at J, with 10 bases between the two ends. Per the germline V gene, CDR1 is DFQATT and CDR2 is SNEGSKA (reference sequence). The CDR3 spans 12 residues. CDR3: CSARGGDLTQYF. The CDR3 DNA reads TGCAGTGCTAGAGGGGGAGACCTTACGCAGTATTTT.

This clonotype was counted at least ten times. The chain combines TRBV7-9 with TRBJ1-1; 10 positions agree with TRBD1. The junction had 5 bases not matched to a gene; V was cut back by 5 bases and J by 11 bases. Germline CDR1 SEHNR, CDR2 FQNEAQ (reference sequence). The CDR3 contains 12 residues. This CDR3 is CASSPGTGVAFF. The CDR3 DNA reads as TGTGCCAGCAGCCCCGGGACAGGGGTTGCTTTCTTT.

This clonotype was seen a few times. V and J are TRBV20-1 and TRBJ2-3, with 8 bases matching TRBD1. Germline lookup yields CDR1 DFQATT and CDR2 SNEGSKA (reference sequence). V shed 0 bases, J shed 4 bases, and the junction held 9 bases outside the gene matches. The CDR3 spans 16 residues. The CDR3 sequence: CSARDVRAGGPDTQYF. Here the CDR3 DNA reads TGCAGTGCTAGAGATGTCAGGGCAGGGGGCCCAGATACGCAGTATTTT.

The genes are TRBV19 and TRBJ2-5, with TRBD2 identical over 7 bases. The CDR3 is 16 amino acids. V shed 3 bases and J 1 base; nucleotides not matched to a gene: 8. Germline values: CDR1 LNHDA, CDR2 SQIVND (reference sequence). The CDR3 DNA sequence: TGTGCCAGTAGTATGCCAGCAGGGAGGGGCCAAGAGACCCAGTACTTC. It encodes CASSMPAGRGQETQYF.

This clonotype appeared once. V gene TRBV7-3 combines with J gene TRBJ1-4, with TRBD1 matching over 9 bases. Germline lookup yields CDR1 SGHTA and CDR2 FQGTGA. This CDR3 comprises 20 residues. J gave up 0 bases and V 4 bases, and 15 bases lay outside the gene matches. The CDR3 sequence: CASSYRAFLGTGPTNEKLFF. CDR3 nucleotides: TGTGCCAGCAGCTACCGCGCGTTCCTCGGGACAGGGCCAACTAATGAAAAACTGTTTTTT.

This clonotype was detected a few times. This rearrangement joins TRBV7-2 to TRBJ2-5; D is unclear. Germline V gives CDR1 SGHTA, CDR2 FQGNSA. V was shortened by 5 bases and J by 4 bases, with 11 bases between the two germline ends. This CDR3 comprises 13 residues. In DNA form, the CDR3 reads TGTGCCAGCAGCCCCCAGACCGGAGAGACCCAGTACTTC. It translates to CASSPQTGETQYF.

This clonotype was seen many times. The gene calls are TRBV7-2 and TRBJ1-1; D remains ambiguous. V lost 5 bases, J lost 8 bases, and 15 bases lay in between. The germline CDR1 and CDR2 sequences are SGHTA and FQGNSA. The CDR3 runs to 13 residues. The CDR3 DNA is TGTGCCAGCAGCCTATTAGGGTATACGGAAGCTTTCTTT. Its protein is CASSLLGYTEAFF.

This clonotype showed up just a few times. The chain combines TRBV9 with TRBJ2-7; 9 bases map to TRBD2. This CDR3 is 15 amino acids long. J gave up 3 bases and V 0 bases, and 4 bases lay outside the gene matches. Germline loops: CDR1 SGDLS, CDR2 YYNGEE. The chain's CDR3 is CASSVGASGIYEQYV. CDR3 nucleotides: TGTGCCAGCAGCGTAGGGGCTAGCGGGATCTACGAGCAGTACGTC.

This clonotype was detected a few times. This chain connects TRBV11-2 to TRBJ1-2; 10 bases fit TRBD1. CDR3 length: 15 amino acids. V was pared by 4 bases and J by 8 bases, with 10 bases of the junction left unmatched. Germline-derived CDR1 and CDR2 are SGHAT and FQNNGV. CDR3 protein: CASSSQGQGFGGYTF. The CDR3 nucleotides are TGTGCCAGCAGCTCACAGGGACAGGGGTTTGGGGGCTACACCTTC.

The CDR3 region has the DNA TGTGCCAGTTCTCGACGTAGCGGCTTAAATGAGCAGTTCTTC. Residues: CASSRRSGLNEQFF. The chain combines TRBV19 with TRBJ2-1, with D possibly TRBD2 on 6 matching bases. Germline V gene data show CDR1 as LNHDA and CDR2 as SQIVND (reference sequence). CDR3 length equals 14 residues. The V gene lost 8 bases and the J gene lost 7 bases, with 18 bases spanning the gap.

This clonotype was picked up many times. The CDR3 is CASSLVSTTRPDTQYF. The CDR3 coding sequence is TGTGCCAGCAGCTTAGTGTCGACTACCCGCCCAGATACGCAGTATTTT. The V gene is TRBV7-8, the J gene TRBJ2-3, with a weak D call TRBD2 (5 bases). CDR1 SGHVS and CDR2 FQNEAQ come from the germline V gene. V gave up 1 base and J gave up 4 bases, with 15 bases separating them. CDR3 size: 16 residues. The full variable domain, with the rest looked up from reference TRBV7-8 and TRBJ2-3, is GAGVSQSPRYKVAKRGQDVALRCDPISGHVSLFWYQQALGQGPEFLTYFQNEAQLDKSGLPSDRFFAERPEGSVSTLKIQRTQQEDSAVYLCASSLVSTTRPDTQYFGPGTRLTVL.

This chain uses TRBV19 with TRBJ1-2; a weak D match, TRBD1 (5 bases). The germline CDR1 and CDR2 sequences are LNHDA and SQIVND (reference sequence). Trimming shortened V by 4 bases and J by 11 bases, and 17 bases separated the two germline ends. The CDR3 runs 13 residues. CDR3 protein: CASSRDGRTVYTF. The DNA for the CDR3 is TGTGCCAGTAGTAGGGACGGACGGACTGTTTACACCTTC.

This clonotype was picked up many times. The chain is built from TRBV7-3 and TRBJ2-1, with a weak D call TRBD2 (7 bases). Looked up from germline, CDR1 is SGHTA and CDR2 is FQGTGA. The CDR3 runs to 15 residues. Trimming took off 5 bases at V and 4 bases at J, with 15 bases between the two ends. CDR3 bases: TGTGCCAGCAGCAAAGGGGGGGAGGGATACAATGAGCAGTTCTTC. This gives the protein CASSKGGEGYNEQFF.

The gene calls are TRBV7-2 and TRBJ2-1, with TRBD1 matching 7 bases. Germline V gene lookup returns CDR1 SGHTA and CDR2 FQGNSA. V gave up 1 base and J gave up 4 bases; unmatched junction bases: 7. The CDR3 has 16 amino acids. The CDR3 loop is CASSLERQGAYNEQFF. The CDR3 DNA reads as TGTGCCAGCAGCTTAGAAAGACAGGGTGCTTACAATGAGCAGTTCTTC.

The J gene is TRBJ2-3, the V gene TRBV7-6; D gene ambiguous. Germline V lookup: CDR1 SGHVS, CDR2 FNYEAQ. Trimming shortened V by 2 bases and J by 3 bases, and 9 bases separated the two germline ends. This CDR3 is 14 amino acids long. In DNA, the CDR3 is TGTGCCAGCAGCTTATCGGCCGATACAGATACGCAGTATTTT. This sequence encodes CASSLSADTDTQYF.